The 15 T cell receptor beta chains below were found in one sample sequenced in a study of CD8 T cells in ankylosing spondylitis. The study's findings and limits: Seemingly characteristic of ankylosing spondylitis blood was a TCR beta motif consisting of roughly 8 highly homologous variants.

Their cognate antigens are unknown. TCRdb re-derived calls from the 5' RACE reads in MiXCR, one entry per CDR3 protein. The data hold roughly 90,000 distinct CDR3 sequences, with around 8.5% observed a single time. What was sequenced was blood, either unsorted or a sorted T cell fraction (not recorded which). These receptors were taken from a male donor with ankylosing spondylitis.

In its sample, this clonotype was seen many times. The chain links TRBV6-1 to TRBJ2-3; D tentatively fits TRBD1 or TRBD2 (5 bases each). Per the germline V gene, CDR1 is MNHNS and CDR2 is SASEGT. Trimming took 2 bases from V and 4 from J, leaving 13 bases between them. CDR3 size: 15 residues. CDR3 protein: CASSEIGGAADTQYF. The CDR3 coding sequence is TGTGCCAGCAGTGAAATTGGGGGAGCGGCAGATACGCAGTATTTT.

V usage is TRBV11-2 and J usage is TRBJ2-5; possible D gene TRBD1, 5 bases. V was shortened by 4 bases and J by 5 bases, with 14 bases between the two germline ends. Germline CDR1 and CDR2: SGHAT and FQNNGV. CDR3 length equals 14 residues. The CDR3 loop is CASSSRVRVETQYF. The CDR3, as DNA: TGTGCCAGCAGCTCCAGGGTTCGGGTGGAGACCCAGTACTTC.

This clonotype has at least ten counts. V is TRBV27 and J is TRBJ1-5, with D uncertain. V lost 5 bases to trimming and J lost 11 bases, with 16 bases between them. The CDR3 runs to 13 residues. The germline V gene encodes CDR1 MNHEY and CDR2 SMNVEV (reference sequence). The CDR3 DNA reads TGTGCCAGCAGTCCGTCGGTGAGGGTGTCCCAGCATTTT. Its protein is CASSPSVRVSQHF.

This clonotype appeared many times. The rearrangement links TRBV27 to TRBJ2-2; D may match TRBD1 or TRBD2 (6 bases each). Trimming left V 7 bases short and J 7 bases short, with 22 bases between. The germline V gene encodes CDR1 MNHEY and CDR2 SMNVEV (reference sequence). The CDR3 contains 16 residues. Here the CDR3 reads CASTPRGLAGNGELFF. CDR3 DNA: TGTGCCAGCACTCCCCGGGGGCTAGCCGGGAACGGGGAGCTGTTTTTT.

This clonotype was detected ten times or more. This chain uses TRBV29-1 with TRBJ2-1; a weak D match, TRBD2 (6 bases). The CDR3 has 16 residues. Germline values: CDR1 SQVTM, CDR2 ANQGSEA. V shed 7 bases and J shed 2 bases, with 21 bases lying between them. Written as DNA, the CDR3 is TGCAGCGCCGATAGCGGAGCTGGAGGTACCTACAATGAGCAGTTCTTC. It is translated as CSADSGAGGTYNEQFF.

This clonotype was detected many times. The chain uses TRBV29-1 and TRBJ2-7, with 7 bases identical to TRBD2. This CDR3 comprises 13 residues. The junction had 9 bases not matched to a gene; V was cut back by 4 bases and J by 6 bases. Germline lookup yields CDR1 SQVTM and CDR2 ANQGSEA. The CDR3 bases are TGCAGCGTTGGTGGCGGGAGCTTAGGCGAGCAGTACTTC. Its protein is CSVGGGSLGEQYF.

This clonotype has a count of ten or more. V is TRBV19 and J is TRBJ2-7; tentative D call: TRBD1 (5 bases). CDR3 length: 13 residues. The germline V gene has CDR1 LNHDA and CDR2 SQIVND (reference sequence). Trimming stripped 5 bases from V and 2 bases from J, with 10 bases between. The CDR3 region is CASSQTVTYEQYF. In DNA, the CDR3 is TGTGCCAGTAGTCAGACAGTTACCTACGAGCAGTACTTC.

This clonotype was detected only a few times. CDR3 nucleotides: TGTGCCAGCAGTACAGGGATTTCAGCCGGGGAGCTGTTTTTT. This translates into CASSTGISAGELFF. V and J are TRBV27 and TRBJ2-2; a weak D match, TRBD1 (6 bases). The germline gives CDR1 MNHEY, CDR2 SMNVEV (reference sequence). This CDR3 has 14 amino acids. Trimming removed 5 bases from V and 6 bases from J, with 13 bases in between.

Concerning this clonotype itself: A read error may be the cause here, since a much bigger clone is one base away. The genes are TRBV10-3 and TRBJ2-1; 14 bases align to TRBD2. V dropped 6 bases and J dropped 2; count of bases not matched to a gene: 12. This CDR3 is built from 19 residues. The germline gives CDR1 ENHRY, CDR2 SYGVKD. CDR3 in DNA: TGTGCCATCAGCCTTGCCGGACTAGCGGGAGGTTCCCCCTACAATGAGCAGTTCTTC. Protein sequence: CAISLAGLAGGSPYNEQFF.

The chain combines TRBV2 with TRBJ1-2; D is unclear. V lost 7 bases and J 5 bases, leaving 11 bases between the germline ends. CDR1 and CDR2 from the germline V gene are SNHLY and FYNNEI. This CDR3 has 12 residues. This chain's CDR3 is CASIGSGYGYTF. CDR3 nucleotides: TGTGCCAGCATCGGCTCCGGGTATGGCTACACCTTC.

This clonotype appeared many times. The V gene is TRBV6-2 or TRBV6-3, the J gene TRBJ2-3, with no clear D. Per germline, CDR1 MNHEY and CDR2 SVGEGT. The CDR3 covers 13 residues. Trimming stripped 4 bases from V and 5 bases from J, with 10 bases between. The CDR3 here is CASSSDLGDTQYF. The CDR3 nucleotides are TGTGCCAGCAGTTCCGACCTCGGAGATACGCAGTATTTT.

This clonotype appeared many times. The V gene is TRBV27, the J gene TRBJ2-4; D not certain. This CDR3 contains 15 residues. V lost 5 bases and J lost 1, with 12 bases in between. Germline CDR1 reads MNHEY; CDR2 reads SMNVEV (reference sequence). CDR3 loop: CASSDITEAKNIQYF. The CDR3 coding sequence is TGTGCCAGCAGTGACATCACTGAGGCCAAAAACATTCAGTACTTC.

The chain uses TRBV7-6 and TRBJ2-7; 9 nucleotides match TRBD1. Per the germline V gene, CDR1 is SGHVS and CDR2 is FNYEAQ. The CDR3 has 15 amino acids. V shed 2 bases, J shed 2 bases, and the junction held 4 bases outside the gene matches. CDR3 in amino acids: CASSLRTGATYEQYF. The CDR3 bases are TGTGCCAGCAGCTTACGGACAGGGGCAACCTACGAGCAGTACTTC.

CDR3 sequence: CASSQDQGQGKTQYF. CDR3 nucleotide sequence: TGTGCCAGCAGCCAAGATCAGGGACAGGGGAAGACCCAGTACTTC. The chain joins TRBV3-1 to TRBJ2-5, with TRBD1 matching over 10 bases. CDR3 length equals 15 residues. Losses at the gene ends were 0 bases for V and 6 bases for J; bases not matched to a gene: 4. Per the germline V gene, CDR1 is LGHDT and CDR2 is YNNKEL (reference sequence).

This clonotype has at least ten counts. The genes are TRBV15 and TRBJ2-1, with TRBD1 matching 7 bases. The CDR3 spans 16 residues. Germline CDR1 LNHNV, CDR2 YYDKDF (reference sequence). J was trimmed by 7 bases and V by 3 bases; bases with no gene match: 12. In DNA form, the CDR3 reads TGTGCCACCAGCAGCGGCCCCGGCAGGGGGAAGAATGAGCAGTTCTTC. This codes for CATSSGPGRGKNEQFF.